A selection of T cell receptor beta chains follows, all from one sample in a study of T-cell memory formation after mild COVID-19. TCRdb redid the calling of the 5' RACE reads with MiXCR, one entry per CDR3 protein. The sample lists approximately 170,000 distinct CDR3 sequences; under 15% were seen once. Specimen: PBMCs or a T cell subset sorted from them (not recorded which). The receptor source for this set is a man between 18 and 35 years old who had mild COVID-19 (a few samples of this study predate the infection). Cell type and time point are not known. Each CDR3 is given with its conserved first and last residue. The D gene is left open where the match is weak. Only part of the rows carry a size: once, few, many, or a class if the clone is expanded.

>TRBV5-1|TRBJ2-2|NA|NA
CASSLVTSANTGELFF
TGCGCCAGCAGCTTGGTAACTAGTGCGAACACCGGGGAGCTGTTTTTT
>TRBV11-2|TRBJ1-2|NA|NA
CASSPRPINYGYTF
TGTGCCAGCAGCCCCCGACCGATTAACTATGGCTACACCTTC
>TRBV12-3/TRBV12-4|TRBJ2-5|NA|NA
CASSLFGGGGETQYF
TGTGCCAGCAGTTTATTTGGAGGGGGGGGAGAGACCCAGTACTTC
>TRBV6-5|TRBJ2-1|TRBD2|NA
CASSPEGLAGSNEQFF
TGTGCCAGCAGTCCCGAGGGACTAGCGGGGAGTAATGAGCAGTTCTTC
>TRBV11-2|TRBJ2-5|NA|few
CASSLSAGPETQYF
TGTGCCAGCAGCTTATCCGCGGGGCCTGAGACCCAGTACTTC
>TRBV2|TRBJ2-5|NA|medium-sized
CASRNAQETQYF
TGTGCCAGCAGAAACGCCCAAGAGACCCAGTACTTC
>TRBV7-3|TRBJ2-1|TRBD1|few
CASSKNSGTAYNEQFF
TGTGCCAGCAGCAAGAACTCCGGGACAGCCTACAATGAGCAGTTCTTC
>TRBV7-2|TRBJ1-5|NA|NA
CASSLRAGDQPQHF
TGTGCCAGCAGCTTAAGGGCAGGGGATCAGCCCCAGCATTTT
>TRBV5-4|TRBJ2-1|NA|few
CASSRPTGPREQFF
TGTGCCAGCAGCCGACCAACCGGCCCCCGTGAGCAGTTCTTC
>TRBV5-1|TRBJ2-7|NA|medium-sized
CASSLGPASSYEQYF
TGCGCCAGCAGCTTAGGACCGGCAAGCTCCTACGAGCAGTACTTC
>TRBV4-3|TRBJ2-1|TRBD2|NA
CASSQDGLAGASEQFF
TGCGCCAGCAGCCAAGATGGTCTAGCGGGGGCTAGTGAGCAGTTCTTC
>TRBV11-2|TRBJ2-1|NA|NA
CASSFMAVNEQFF
TGTGCCAGCAGCTTTATGGCGGTGAATGAGCAGTTCTTC
>TRBV5-1|TRBJ2-1|NA|NA
CASSLAARYEQFF
TGCGCCAGCAGCTTGGCCGCGAGATATGAGCAGTTCTTC
>TRBV4-2|TRBJ2-5|TRBD2|few
CASSSPGRSGGVLGETQYF
TGTGCCAGCAGCTCCCCTGGGAGGAGCGGGGGGGTTTTAGGCGAGACCCAGTACTTC
>TRBV5-1|TRBJ1-5|NA|few
CASSLNGGGEQPQHF
TGCGCCAGCAGCTTGAACGGGGGCGGGGAGCAGCCCCAGCATTTT
>TRBV12-3/TRBV12-4|TRBJ1-1|NA|many
CASTRRTDRRSKMNTEAFF
TGTGCCAGCACTCGAAGGACGGACAGACGTTCTAAGATGAACACTGAAGCTTTCTTT
>TRBV24-1|TRBJ1-2|TRBD1|few
CATGTGGGGYTF
TGTGCCACCGGGACAGGGGGTGGTGGCTACACCTTC
>TRBV6-5|TRBJ1-2|NA|few
CASSYVGSQANYGYTF
TGTGCCAGCAGTTACGTCGGCAGCCAGGCTAACTATGGCTACACCTTC
>TRBV7-2|TRBJ2-1|NA|NA
CASSQPGGPYNEQFF
TGTGCCAGCAGCCAGCCCGGGGGACCCTACAATGAGCAGTTCTTC
>TRBV30|TRBJ1-1|TRBD1|few
CAWSVQGFTEAFF
TGTGCCTGGAGTGTACAGGGGTTCACTGAAGCTTTCTTT
>TRBV18|TRBJ2-7|NA|many
CASSPTTGSYEQYF
TGTGCCAGCTCACCGACGACAGGATCCTACGAGCAGTACTTC
>TRBV29-1|TRBJ2-4|TRBD1|many
CSVEGQGKNIQYF
TGCAGCGTTGAAGGACAGGGAAAAAACATTCAGTACTTC
>TRBV7-2|TRBJ1-6|NA|NA
CASSLRPRTGNNSPLHF
TGTGCCAGCAGCTTACGACCGAGGACGGGGAATAATTCACCCCTCCACTTT
>TRBV20-1|TRBJ1-1|NA|few
CSASTLDISAFF
TGCAGTGCTTCGACCCTGGACATTTCAGCTTTCTTT
>TRBV5-1|TRBJ2-1|NA|once
CASSLAGGSYEQFF
TGCGCCAGCAGCTTGGCAGGGGGGAGTTATGAGCAGTTCTTC
>TRBV18|TRBJ1-1|NA|NA
CASSPPMGGVTEAFF
TGTGCCAGCTCACCACCGATGGGGGGAGTCACTGAAGCTTTCTTT
>TRBV27|TRBJ1-3|NA|few
CASSPEQGRSGNTIYF
TGTGCCAGCAGTCCTGAACAGGGAAGGTCTGGAAACACCATATATTTT
>TRBV5-4|TRBJ2-6|NA|NA
CASTGGGRTGANVLTF
TGTGCCAGCACCGGAGGGGGGAGGACTGGGGCCAACGTCCTGACTTTC
>TRBV6-5|TRBJ1-1|NA|few
CASRTRGRMNTEAFF
TGTGCCAGCAGGACTAGGGGGAGGATGAACACTGAAGCTTTCTTT
>TRBV5-1|TRBJ2-3|TRBD2|many
CASSTLGGGTQSDTQYF
TGCGCCAGCAGCACTTTGGGCGGGGGAACCCAATCGGATACGCAGTATTTT
>TRBV5-1|TRBJ2-1|NA|many
CASSPEGNEQFF
TGCGCCAGCAGCCCCGAGGGAAATGAGCAGTTCTTC
>TRBV27|TRBJ2-3|TRBD2|NA
CATGLAGADTQYF
TGTGCCACGGGACTAGCGGGCGCCGATACGCAGTATTTT
>TRBV6-2/TRBV6-3|TRBJ2-3|NA|few
CASTPFGGGAVGTQYF
TGTGCCAGCACCCCTTTTGGAGGGGGGGCGGTCGGTACGCAGTATTTT
>TRBV5-1|TRBJ2-7|NA|NA
CASSSPSGQRLAYEQYF
TGCGCCAGCAGCTCTCCTTCGGGGCAGCGGCTAGCGTACGAGCAGTACTTC
>TRBV6-6|TRBJ2-1|NA|many
CASSGTPHNEQFF
TGTGCCAGCAGCGGGACACCCCACAATGAGCAGTTCTTC
>TRBV12-3/TRBV12-4|TRBJ1-2|NA|few
CASTWGGSGYTF
TGTGCCAGCACCTGGGGGGGAAGCGGCTACACCTTC
>TRBV7-3|TRBJ2-3|NA|few
CASSPGLGDTQYF
TGTGCCAGCAGCCCGGGCCTCGGGGATACGCAGTATTTT
>TRBV9|TRBJ1-2|TRBD1|few
CASSAQGGQGYGYTF
TGTGCCAGCAGCGCCCAGGGGGGGCAAGGCTATGGCTACACCTTC
>TRBV28|TRBJ2-5|TRBD2|NA
CASSFGEGETQYF
TGTGCCAGCAGTTTCGGGGAGGGAGAGACCCAGTACTTC
>TRBV7-9|TRBJ2-3|TRBD2|NA
CASSLSGGAVQDTQYF
TGTGCCAGCAGCTTGAGCGGGGGGGCCGTCCAGGATACGCAGTATTTT
>TRBV6-1|TRBJ2-1|NA|few
CASRENPGRVTRNEQFF
TGTGCCAGCAGAGAAAACCCGGGACGAGTAACCAGAAATGAGCAGTTCTTC
>TRBV20-1|TRBJ1-2|NA|few
CSARLLTRGLYGYTF
TGCAGTGCTAGATTATTAACTCGGGGCCTCTATGGCTACACCTTC
>TRBV29-1|TRBJ2-5|TRBD1|NA
CSVRQGAETQYF
TGCAGCGTTCGACAGGGGGCGGAGACCCAGTACTTC
>TRBV4-3|TRBJ1-1|NA|NA
CASSPLGAGTEAFF
TGCGCCAGCAGCCCCCTTGGGGCGGGGACTGAAGCTTTCTTT
>TRBV6-1|TRBJ2-7|TRBD2|NA
CASIRAGGYEQYF
TGTGCCAGCATTCGGGCGGGGGGCTACGAGCAGTACTTC
>TRBV15|TRBJ2-5|NA|NA
CATSAPRGTQYF
TGTGCCACCAGCGCTCCCCGAGGGACCCAGTACTTC
>TRBV7-9|TRBJ2-5|NA|NA
CASSPPWGAQETQYF
TGTGCCAGCAGTCCCCCTTGGGGGGCACAAGAGACCCAGTACTTC
>TRBV7-7|TRBJ2-3|TRBD2|many
CASSLLAGGPSDTQYF
TGTGCTAGCAGCCTCCTAGCGGGGGGGCCCTCAGATACGCAGTATTTT